This is a list of T cell receptor beta chains from one sample in a study of regulatory T cells in long-lasting Graves disease. TCRdb analysed the multiplex PCR reads with MiXCR anew, one entry per CDR3 protein. The repertoire holds around 450,000 distinct CDR3 sequences, roughly 16% seen once, with less than 15% in the top ten. The data were also submitted as part of a second study, on T cells in Graves' hyperthyroidism and ophthalmopathy.

The sample in question was peripheral blood mononuclear cells (PBMCs), obtained at new diagnosis, from a patient treated with antithyroid drugs. These receptors came from a man aged 35 to 55 with Graves disease. Each CDR3 is given with its conserved first and last residue.

V: TRBV20-1; J: TRBJ1-5; CDR3: CSAGGNRVKYQPQHF
V: TRBV7-9; J: TRBJ1-2; CDR3: CASSSTTGNYGYTF
V: TRBV28; J: TRBJ2-7; CDR3: CASSRLAGAKQYF
V: TRBV12-3/TRBV12-4; J: TRBJ2-7; CDR3: CASSRRPGLGTDEQYF
V: TRBV11-2; J: TRBJ2-7; CDR3: CASSHYEQYF
V: TRBV28; J: TRBJ1-5; CDR3: CASSLQGGHQPQHF
V: TRBV7-9; J: TRBJ2-5; CDR3: CASRTSGSRETQYF
V: TRBV19; J: TRBJ1-1; CDR3: CASSIGYTEAFF
V: TRBV3-1; J: TRBJ2-7; CDR3: CASSLSGHSYEQYF
V: TRBV29-1; J: TRBJ2-4; CDR3: CSATGLADKNIQYF
V: TRBV15; J: TRBJ1-6; CDR3: CATSRDRGGSSPLHF
V: TRBV24-1; J: TRBJ2-2; CDR3: CATSDPRRADTGELFF
V: TRBV2; J: TRBJ2-7; CDR3: CASSDGTPEQYF
V: TRBV6-2/TRBV6-3; J: TRBJ2-7; CDR3: CASSYFSSYEQYF
V: TRBV10-2; J: TRBJ2-1; CDR3: CASGDRQKNEQFF